A selection of T cell receptor beta chains follows, all from one sample in a study of blood T cells in healthy people across ages. From the 5' RACE reads, TCRdb called clonotypes with MiXCR, one entry per CDR3 protein. The sample has about 1.6 million distinct CDR3 sequences, approximately 32% seen once. Sequencing was carried out using blood. The receptors shown here come from a woman aged 25 to 39 in good health. The CDR3 runs from the conserved cysteine through the conserved F or W. The D gene is left open where the match is weak. Size values are once, few and many counts, or a class for expanded clones, and some rows have none.

D gene,J gene,V gene,clone size,CDR3 protein,CDR3 DNA
TRBD1,TRBJ2-7,TRBV7-3,.,CASSLTAGGLYEQYF,TGTGCCAGCAGCTTAACCGCAGGGGGCTTATACGAGCAGTACTTC
TRBD2,TRBJ2-1,TRBV2,few,CASHRTSVPNEQFF,TGTGCCAGCCACCGGACTAGCGTTCCCAATGAGCAGTTCTTC
TRBD1,TRBJ1-2,TRBV20-1,.,CSGTTGAAGYTF,TGCAGTGGCACGACAGGGGCGGCTGGCTACACCTTC
.,TRBJ1-5,TRBV3-1,few,CASSQEKGGGQSDQPQHF,TGTGCCAGCAGCCAAGAAAAAGGGGGAGGACAGAGCGATCAGCCCCAGCATTTT
TRBD1,TRBJ2-6,TRBV27,.,CASSRSGGPTGANVLTF,TGTGCCAGCAGTAGGTCAGGGGGCCCCACTGGGGCCAACGTCCTGACTTTC
.,TRBJ2-3,TRBV20-1,.,CSARFSVPRTDTQYF,TGCAGTGCTAGATTTAGCGTTCCCCGCACAGATACGCAGTATTTT
TRBD1,TRBJ2-7,TRBV5-1,.,CASSLVYRGSYEQYF,TGCGCCAGCAGCTTGGTGTACAGGGGGTCCTACGAGCAGTACTTC
.,TRBJ1-1,TRBV9,once,CASSASGQTNTEAFF,TGTGCCAGCAGCGCGAGTGGACAGACGAACACTGAAGCTTTCTTT
.,TRBJ1-2,TRBV20-1,few,CSAKERTPGYTF,TGCAGTGCTAAAGAAAGGACCCCAGGCTACACCTTC
TRBD1,TRBJ1-5,TRBV6-1,few,CASSARTGSAQPQHF,TGTGCCAGCAGTGCCCGGACAGGGTCGGCTCAGCCCCAGCATTTT
TRBD1,TRBJ1-2,TRBV9,.,CASSVGGQPGGYTF,TGTGCCAGCAGCGTAGGGGGACAGCCCGGTGGCTACACCTTC
.,TRBJ2-7,TRBV15,.,CATSRDQGPHRVHEQYF,TGTGCCACCAGCAGAGATCAAGGACCGCACAGAGTCCACGAGCAGTACTTC
TRBD1,TRBJ2-5,TRBV25-1,.,CASSEAQGAGWETQYF,TGTGCCAGCAGTGAGGCACAGGGGGCAGGGTGGGAGACCCAGTACTTC
.,TRBJ2-7,TRBV15,.,CATSSLGATLYEQYF,TGTGCCACCAGCAGTCTCGGGGCTACCCTCTACGAGCAGTACTTC
.,TRBJ2-1,TRBV20-1,few,CSYRVDNEQFF,TGCAGCTACAGGGTGGACAATGAGCAGTTCTTC